This TCR beta chain appears in the sequencing data of a study of blood T cell repertoires in COVID-19. About the research overall: The samples span acute and convalescent COVID-19 from the United States, Italy and Spain.

This CDR3 spans 16 amino acids. Germline V gene sequence: CDR1 LGHDT, CDR2 YNNKEL (reference sequence). Trimming cost V 6 bases and J 1 base, with 18 bases left between them. Two consecutive negative NP/OP PCR tests, clearance, or resolved symptoms defined Cohort 3 recovery. Source study methods: Using reference gene primer amplification, nucleated cell counts were estimated. Assay: immunoSEQ multiplex PCR; the TCRdb copy retains only in-frame clones and omits some. V and J calls and clone size are given by that table; D and trimming were obtained from the DNA. The table lists 200,000 to 250,000 clones, around nine tenths of them singletons.

This chain links TRBV3-1 (or the pseudogene TRBV3-2) with TRBJ1-1, with D perhaps TRBD1 (6 bases). The sequence came from a woman in her 50s who had recovered from COVID-19. Sequencing used PBMCs or T cells enriched from blood (not recorded which). CDR3: CASRHKGGGWNTEAFF. Written as DNA, the CDR3 is TGTGCCAGCAGGCATAAAGGGGGGGGTTGGAACACTGAAGCTTTCTTT.